This T cell receptor beta chain was sequenced for a study of blood T cell repertoires in COVID-19. Study at large: Samples of COVID-19 (acute and convalescent) were obtained from the United States, Italy and Spain. The cDNA or gDNA used as material had been derived from T cells, B-cell-depleted T cells, or PBMCs.

Germline loops: CDR1 LGHDT, CDR2 YNNKEL (reference sequence). V lost 1 base to trimming and J lost 3 bases, with 15 bases between them. CDR3 length equals 16 residues. Authors' methods: Nucleated cell counts were estimated from reference gene primer amplification. Only in-frame clones appear in the TCRdb table, and some are missing; sequencing was by immunoSEQ multiplex PCR. The V and J calls and clone size are taken from that table; D and trimming were inferred from the DNA. The repertoire holds 250,000 or so clones, 75% to 85% seen once, with approximately 4.8% in the top ten. The sequence was collected from a woman aged 70-85 years with acute or convalescent COVID-19. The specimen sequenced was peripheral blood. This chain links TRBV3-1 (or the pseudogene TRBV3-2) with TRBJ1-2; D not resolved. CDR3 sequence (DNA): TGTGCCAGCAGCCAAGGCCCTCCGGGCGGGTACTATGGCTACACCTTC. Protein product: CASSQGPPGGYYGYTF.